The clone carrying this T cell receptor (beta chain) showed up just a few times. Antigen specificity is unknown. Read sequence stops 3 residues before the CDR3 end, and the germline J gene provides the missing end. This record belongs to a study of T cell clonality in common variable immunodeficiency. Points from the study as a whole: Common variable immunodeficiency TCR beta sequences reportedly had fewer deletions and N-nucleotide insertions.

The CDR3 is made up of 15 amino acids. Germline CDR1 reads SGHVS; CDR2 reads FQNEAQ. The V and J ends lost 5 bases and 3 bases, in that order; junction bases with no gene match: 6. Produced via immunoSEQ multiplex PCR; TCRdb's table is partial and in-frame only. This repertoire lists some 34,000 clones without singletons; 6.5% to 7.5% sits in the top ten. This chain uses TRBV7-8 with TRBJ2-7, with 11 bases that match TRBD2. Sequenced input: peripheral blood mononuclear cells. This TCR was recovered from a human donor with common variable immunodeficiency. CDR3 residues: CASSILAGGIYEQYF. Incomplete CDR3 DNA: TGTGCCAGCAGCATCCTAGCGGGAGGAATCTACGAG.